This T cell receptor (beta chain) emerged from a study of CD8 T cells in ankylosing spondylitis. Study results and caveats: The study identified a TCR beta motif of about eight highly homologous variants that appeared characteristic of ankylosing spondylitis blood.

The CDR3 runs to 15 residues. The germline V gene encodes CDR1 DFQATT and CDR2 SNEGSKA (reference sequence). The V segment lost 5 bases and the J segment 0 bases; nucleotides outside the gene matches: 6. Remarks on this clonotype: Its antigen is not identified.

MiXCR was run by TCRdb on the 5' RACE reads, yielding one entry per CDR3 protein. The sample gives about 340,000 distinct CDR3 sequences, approximately 20% of which show up once; 10% to 15% is in the top ten. This receptor was identified in a male donor with ankylosing spondylitis or in good health (not recorded which). The chain employs TRBV20-1 and TRBJ2-3, with 9 bases fitting TRBD1. Sequenced material: blood, either unsorted or a sorted T cell fraction (not recorded which). As DNA, the CDR3 is TGCAGTGCTGCGGGGACAGGGAAAAGCACAGATACGCAGTATTTT. It codes for CSAAGTGKSTDTQYF.